A selection of T cell receptor beta chains follows, all from one sample in a study of spatial heterogeneity in lung cancer. TCRdb itself ran the 5' RACE reads through MiXCR, one entry per CDR3 protein. Here the sample spans roughly 80,000 distinct CDR3 sequences, roughly 13% being singletons. The material was PBMCs, obtained at surgery. The receptors derive from a male donor with early-stage non-small cell lung cancer. The CDR3 runs from the conserved cysteine through the conserved F or W. The D gene is left open where the match is weak. Only some rows state a clone size, as once, few, many or a class for expanded clones.

clone size	J gene	V gene	D gene	CDR3 DNA	CDR3 protein
-	TRBJ1-1	TRBV5-4	TRBD1	TGTGCCAGCAGCAGGCTAAGGCCAGGGGGCCGGGAAAGGAACACTGAAGCTTTCTTT	CASSRLRPGGRERNTEAFF
-	TRBJ2-7	TRBV29-1	TRBD1	TGCAGCGTTGCCGGAGGACAGGGTACCTACGAGCAGTACTTC	CSVAGGQGTYEQYF
many	TRBJ2-3	TRBV12-3/TRBV12-4	TRBD1	TGTGCCAGCAGTTTTGGCCCCGGGACAGGGATGACAGATACGCAGTATTTT	CASSFGPGTGMTDTQYF
-	TRBJ2-2	TRBV14	-	TGTGCCAGCAGGAAGGGGGTATTGAACACCGGGGAGCTGTTTTTT	CASRKGVLNTGELFF
-	TRBJ1-6	TRBV4-1	-	TGCGCCAGCAGCCAAGAGGGTCAGGGGAATTCACCCCTCCACTTT	CASSQEGQGNSPLHF
-	TRBJ2-3	TRBV3-1	-	TGTGCCAGCAGCCAAGACACAGTAACAGATACGCAGTATTTT	CASSQDTVTDTQYF
many	TRBJ2-4	TRBV2	-	TGTGCCAGCATAGGTGGTTTAGCCAAAAACATTCAGTACTTC	CASIGGLAKNIQYF
-	TRBJ2-1	TRBV5-1	TRBD1	TGCGCCAGCAGCAATGGGACAGGTTTTGAGCAGTTCTTC	CASSNGTGFEQFF
few	TRBJ1-1	TRBV5-5	-	TGTGCCAGCAGTTGGAACACTGAAGCTTTCTTT	CASSWNTEAFF
few	TRBJ1-1	TRBV6-6	-	TGTGCCAGCAGCCCTAAAATTGAAGCTTTCTTT	CASSPKIEAFF
-	TRBJ1-2	TRBV6-2/TRBV6-3	TRBD1	TGTGCCAGCAGTAAGGGACAGCTTGGAGGCTACACCTTC	CASSKGQLGGYTF
-	TRBJ1-4	TRBV6-1	-	TGTGCCAGCAGCGTCTCCCGGTCGAATGAAAAACTGTTTTTT	CASSVSRSNEKLFF
few	TRBJ2-1	TRBV12-3/TRBV12-4	TRBD1	TGTGCCAGCAGACCATCCCGGGACAGGGGTAGGGATGAGCAGTTCTTC	CASRPSRDRGRDEQFF
-	TRBJ1-5	TRBV29-1	-	TGCAGCGTTGCCTCCTCGGGGGATCAGCCCCAGCATTTT	CSVASSGDQPQHF
-	TRBJ1-5	TRBV5-5	TRBD1	TGTGCCAGCAGACCACAGGGGGCAGAGGAGCCCCAGCATTTT	CASRPQGAEEPQHF
many	TRBJ2-5	TRBV7-9	-	TGTGCTGCGGGCAGGGAAGAGACCCAGTACTTC	CAAGREETQYF
few	TRBJ2-2	TRBV5-1	TRBD2	TGCGCCAGCAGCCATAGCGGGGGCGCTAACACCGGGGAGCTGTTTTTT	CASSHSGGANTGELFF
few	TRBJ2-2	TRBV5-6	-	TGTGCCAGCAGCTTGTGGACCGGGGAGCTGTTTTTT	CASSLWTGELFF
-	TRBJ1-2	TRBV9	-	TGTGCCAGCAGCGTAGGGGGGAACCAGAACTATGGCTACACCTTC	CASSVGGNQNYGYTF
-	TRBJ2-1	TRBV9	-	TGTGCCAGCAGCGTAGATGCTTTAAATGAGCAGTTCTTC	CASSVDALNEQFF
few	TRBJ1-1	TRBV9	-	TGTGCCAGCAGCGTAGTGCCAGGGCAAACTGAAGCTTTCTTT	CASSVVPGQTEAFF
-	TRBJ1-5	TRBV5-1	TRBD1	TGCGCCAGCGCCCCCGGGACAGGGGGCAATCAGCCCCAGCATTTT	CASAPGTGGNQPQHF
few	TRBJ2-3	TRBV20-1	TRBD2	TGCAGTGCTACCCAGGGGACTAGCCCCCCGGCAGATACGCAGTATTTT	CSATQGTSPPADTQYF
-	TRBJ2-6	TRBV29-1	-	TGCAGCGTTCTTTCGGGGGCTGGGGCCAACGTCCTGACTTTC	CSVLSGAGANVLTF
-	TRBJ2-6	TRBV7-3	-	TGTGCCAGCAGCCCTGGGATCCCTGGGGCCAACGTCCTGACTTTC	CASSPGIPGANVLTF
-	TRBJ2-3	TRBV7-9	-	TGTGCCAGCAGCTTAGGACTGGGAATCACAGATACGCAGTATTTT	CASSLGLGITDTQYF
-	TRBJ1-5	TRBV12-3/TRBV12-4	-	TGTGCCAGCAGTTTAGGGATGGGGCTGGGGAATCAGCCCCAGCATTTT	CASSLGMGLGNQPQHF
-	TRBJ1-1	TRBV10-3	-	TGTGCCATCAGACGGACAGCCACGAACACTGAAGCTTTCTTT	CAIRRTATNTEAFF
few	TRBJ2-1	TRBV25-1	-	TGTGCCAGCGCGGAGGGGCCCTTCAATGAGCAGTTCTTC	CASAEGPFNEQFF
few	TRBJ2-7	TRBV11-2	TRBD1	TGTGCCAGCAGCGGCGACAGGGGGCCCTTCGAGCAGTACTTC	CASSGDRGPFEQYF
few	TRBJ1-1	TRBV12-3/TRBV12-4	TRBD1	TGTGCCAGCAGTTTAGCCCGAGGGGGACAGACGAAAACGCGGGACACTGAAGCTTTCTTT	CASSLARGGQTKTRDTEAFF
many	TRBJ2-7	TRBV20-1	-	TGCAGTGCTATTCTCACGGGAAGTAAGTGGGCCTACGAGCAGTACTTC	CSAILTGSKWAYEQYF
few	TRBJ2-3	TRBV18	TRBD1	TGTGCCAGCTCACCACCGATCGGACAGGGAAGCACAGATACGCAGTATTTT	CASSPPIGQGSTDTQYF
few	TRBJ2-5	TRBV6-2/TRBV6-3	-	TGTGCCAGCAGTTTAAAGGACCACACCGGAGGGACCCAGTACTTC	CASSLKDHTGGTQYF
-	TRBJ1-4	TRBV20-1	-	TGCAGTGCTAGAGTCCCCAGTCATTCCGTAACTAATGAAAAACTGTTTTTT	CSARVPSHSVTNEKLFF
many	TRBJ1-1	TRBV12-3/TRBV12-4	TRBD1	TGTGCCAGCAGGGACAGGGGGAGAACTGAAGCTTTCTTT	CASRDRGRTEAFF
few	TRBJ1-1	TRBV11-2	-	TGTGCCAGCAGCTTAGGCAGGGTCGGAACTGAAGCTTTCTTT	CASSLGRVGTEAFF
-	TRBJ1-3	TRBV7-9	-	TGTGCCAGCAGAGCCGGGACGTCGGGAAACACCATATATTTT	CASRAGTSGNTIYF
few	TRBJ2-6	TRBV6-5	TRBD1	TGTGCCAGCACCCGGACAGGCTCTTTCTCTGGGGCCAACGTCCTGACTTTC	CASTRTGSFSGANVLTF
few	TRBJ2-2	TRBV7-2	-	TGTGCCAGCAGCTTAGGGAAAACCGGGGAGCTGTTTTTT	CASSLGKTGELFF
-	TRBJ2-1	TRBV7-2	-	TGTGCCAGCAGCATTGGAGGGGGGGCACAGAATGAGCAGTTCTTC	CASSIGGGAQNEQFF
once	TRBJ2-5	TRBV12-3/TRBV12-4	TRBD1	TGTGCCAGCAGTTCGGACAGGGGGCGAGAGACCCAGTACTTC	CASSSDRGRETQYF
-	TRBJ2-7	TRBV2	-	TGTGCCAGTAAACAGGGAGCCTACGAGCAGTACTTC	CASKQGAYEQYF
few	TRBJ2-3	TRBV7-8	TRBD2	TGTGCCAGCAGCTTAGTGGCGGGGGGGTCCACAGATACGCAGTATTTT	CASSLVAGGSTDTQYF
-	TRBJ2-4	TRBV6-1	TRBD1	TGTGCCAGCAGCCCCGGGACAGGGCGGGAAAACATTCAGTACTTC	CASSPGTGRENIQYF
-	TRBJ1-6	TRBV14	-	TGTGCCAGCAGCCAAGGGGCAGGCAATTCACCCCTCCACTTT	CASSQGAGNSPLHF
many	TRBJ1-1	TRBV2	TRBD1	TGTGCCAGCAGTCAACAGGGGGTCGCTGAAGCTTTCTTT	CASSQQGVAEAFF
few	TRBJ1-2	TRBV30	TRBD1	TGTGCCTGGAGCAGCCTCAACAGGGGGCTCTATGGCTACACCTTC	CAWSSLNRGLYGYTF
few	TRBJ1-1	TRBV7-2	-	TGTGCCAGCAGCTTACAGGGTACCCGCGGGGAAGCTTTCTTT	CASSLQGTRGEAFF
-	TRBJ2-1	TRBV2	-	TGTGCCAGCAGTGAGTTTGGGAATGAGCAGTTCTTC	CASSEFGNEQFF
few	TRBJ1-5	TRBV11-2	-	TGTGCCAGCAGCCCCTACCACAGCGACAATCAGCCCCAGCATTTT	CASSPYHSDNQPQHF
many	TRBJ2-3	TRBV29-1	-	TGCAGCGCAGACCTACAAGGTCCAGATACGCAGTATTTT	CSADLQGPDTQYF
-	TRBJ1-1	TRBV29-1	-	TGCAGCGCAGCGAATCAGGGAGGCACTGAAGCTTTCTTT	CSAANQGGTEAFF
-	TRBJ2-7	TRBV5-4	-	TGTGCCAGCAGCTTGCAGGGGACGACTTATGACGAGCAGTACTTC	CASSLQGTTYDEQYF
-	TRBJ2-1	TRBV6-4	TRBD2	TGTGCCAGCAGTCGGGCGGGAGGGCATGAGCAGTTCTTC	CASSRAGGHEQFF